These T cell receptor beta chains were read from a single sample in a study of vaccination and CD4 T cells after COVID-19. MiXCR, applied by TCRdb to the PCR reads, yields one record per CDR3 protein. The sample holds fewer than 30,000 distinct CDR3 sequences, roughly 40% seen once. What these receptors recognize is not known. Sequencing was performed on CD4+ T cells from blood, cultured in vitro, taken about 7 months after SARS-CoV-2 vaccination. These receptors were obtained from a human donor who had recovered from COVID-19. CDR3s include the opening cysteine and the closing phenylalanine or tryptophan. The D gene is left open where the match is weak. Clone size, where shown, is once, few, many, or a class for clones that have expanded.

>TRBV7-2|TRBD2|TRBJ2-1|.
TGTGCCAGCAGCTCCAGGGGACCACTAGCGGGAAATTTAGACAATGAGCAGTTCTTC
CASSSRGPLAGNLDNEQFF
>TRBV7-8|.|TRBJ1-2|few
TGTGCCAGCAGCGAAAACTTCATTGCGGGCACAAAAGGTTATGGCTACACCTTC
CASSENFIAGTKGYGYTF
>TRBV24-1|.|TRBJ2-5|few
TGTGCCAGCAGTTCTGGGGGTCACGAGACCCAGTACTTC
CASSSGGHETQYF
>TRBV6-1|.|TRBJ2-5|.
TGTGCCAGCCGGAGGGGCGGGGTTCAAAAAGAGACCCAGTACTTC
CASRRGGVQKETQYF
>TRBV6-1|.|TRBJ2-7|few
TGTGCCAGCAGCCGGGACACCACCTACGAGCAGTACTTC
CASSRDTTYEQYF
>TRBV28|TRBD2|TRBJ2-5|few
TGTGCCAGCAGTTTACTAGCGGGAGATTTGGAGACCCAGTACTTC
CASSLLAGDLETQYF
>TRBV7-3|.|TRBJ1-6|.
TGTGCCAGCAGCTTATTGGGGCAGGCACATTCACCCCTCCACTTT
CASSLLGQAHSPLHF
>TRBV6-1|.|TRBJ2-7|few
TGTGCCAGCACCCTGGGGGACGGGAGCTCCTACGAGCAGTACTTC
CASTLGDGSSYEQYF
>TRBV7-8|TRBD1|TRBJ2-2|.
TGTGCCAGCAGCTTAGCGCGACAGGGTCAAACCGGGGAGCTGTTTTTT
CASSLARQGQTGELFF
>TRBV7-9|.|TRBJ1-6|.
TGTGCCAGCAGCTCAGCAGGAAATTATAATTCACCCCTCCACTTT
CASSSAGNYNSPLHF
>TRBV6-1|.|TRBJ2-7|.
TGTGCCAGCACCCAACCAGGCGGGATCCCCTACGAGCAGTACTTC
CASTQPGGIPYEQYF
>TRBV7-2|TRBD2|TRBJ2-3|.
TGTGCCAGCAGCTTAGTTAGCGGGAGAGTCACAGATACGCAGTATTTT
CASSLVSGRVTDTQYF
>TRBV6-5|TRBD1|TRBJ1-2|.
TGTGCCAGCAGTTACTCGGGACAGAACTATGGCAACACCTTC
CASSYSGQNYGNTF
>TRBV6-1|.|TRBJ2-7|.
TGTGCCAGCAGTGCGGGAACGGGCTACGAGCAGTACTTC
CASSAGTGYEQYF
>TRBV20-1|.|TRBJ1-1|.
TGCAGTGCTAGAGATCTAAGGGGACGTAAACGGGCTTTCTTT
CSARDLRGRKRAFF
>TRBV27|TRBD2|TRBJ2-7|.
TGTGCCAGCAGGCGGGAGGGCCGCCAGTACTTC
CASRREGRQYF
>TRBV7-2|.|TRBJ2-7|.
TGTGCCAGCAGCTTAGCAGGGAGACAGCAGTACTTC
CASSLAGRQQYF
>TRBV10-3|TRBD1|TRBJ2-7|few
TGTGCCATCAGTGAAGACAGGGCCCTTGGGGAGCAGTACTTC
CAISEDRALGEQYF
>TRBV6-5|.|TRBJ2-1|.
TGTGCCAGCAGTTACTCGGCTAGCTCCTACAATGAGCAGTTCTTC
CASSYSASSYNEQFF
>TRBV20-1|TRBD2|TRBJ2-5|.
TGCAGTGCCACCCGGCCTAGCGGGAGCTTTCAAGAGACCCAGTACTTC
CSATRPSGSFQETQYF
>TRBV5-1|.|TRBJ2-5|few
TGCGCCAGCAGCTTGGGGCCCGTACAAGAGACCCAGTACTTC
CASSLGPVQETQYF
>TRBV6-5|.|TRBJ2-3|once
TGTGCCAGCAGTTGGATGACAGGAGGGGGAGATACGCAGTATTTT
CASSWMTGGGDTQYF
>TRBV27|.|TRBJ1-2|.
TGTGCCAGCGGGCGCCGGGGGGGCGCTTTCTATGGCTACACCTTC
CASGRRGGAFYGYTF
>TRBV27|.|TRBJ1-2|medium-sized
TGTGCCAGCAGTTTATGGGGGGGTTATGGCTACACCTTC
CASSLWGGYGYTF
>TRBV6-1|TRBD2|TRBJ2-4|.
TGTGCCAGCAGTACGGGGGGGCTAGCCAAAAACATTCAGTACTTC
CASSTGGLAKNIQYF
>TRBV29-1|TRBD1|TRBJ1-2|.
TGCAGCGTTGGGGGACAGGGAGGCTACACCTTC
CSVGGQGGYTF
>TRBV19|.|TRBJ1-5|.
TGTGCCAGTAGTATCGAGTCGAATCAGCCCCAGCATTTT
CASSIESNQPQHF
>TRBV20-1|.|TRBJ1-5|.
TGCAGTGCCAGACGTTTGGACGGCCCCCTAGGGCAGCCCCAGCATTTT
CSARRLDGPLGQPQHF
>TRBV7-9|TRBD1|TRBJ1-5|.
TGTGCCAGCAGCTTTTCGGGACAGGGCAATCAGCCCCAGCATTTT
CASSFSGQGNQPQHF
>TRBV20-1|.|TRBJ1-6|.
TGCAGTGCTAGAGATATGGGGGATTCACCCCTCCACTTT
CSARDMGDSPLHF
>TRBV4-3|TRBD1|TRBJ1-5|.
TGCGCCAGCAGCCCTCGACAGGGGGATCAGCCCCAGCATTTT
CASSPRQGDQPQHF
>TRBV12-3/TRBV12-4|.|TRBJ2-5|once
TGTGCCAGCAGTTTGAGCGGGGAGGGGGGGACCCAGTACTTC
CASSLSGEGGTQYF
>TRBV20-1|TRBD2|TRBJ2-1|once
TGCAGTGCTGTACTAGCGAGAGCTGGTGAGCAGTTCTTC
CSAVLARAGEQFF
>TRBV6-1|TRBD2|TRBJ2-7|.
TGTGCCAGCAGACGCGACAATAGCGGGAGGGACTCCTACGAGCAGTACTTC
CASRRDNSGRDSYEQYF
>TRBV28|.|TRBJ1-1|few
TGTGCCAGCATACAAGGCCTGCCCGTAGGGACTGAAGCTTTCTTT
CASIQGLPVGTEAFF
>TRBV20-1|.|TRBJ2-5|.
TGCAGTGCCAAGATCGGAGAGACCCAGTACTTC
CSAKIGETQYF
>TRBV28|.|TRBJ1-2|.
TGTGCCAGCCGGATGACGGATCGGGGCTACACCTTC
CASRMTDRGYTF
>TRBV6-5|.|TRBJ2-7|.
TGTGCCAGCAGTTACTCAGCCGGACACTCCTACGAGCAGTACTTC
CASSYSAGHSYEQYF
>TRBV2|.|TRBJ2-1|.
TGTGCCAGCATCCTGACAGCTAACAATGAGCAGTTCTTC
CASILTANNEQFF
>TRBV20-1|TRBD1|TRBJ2-7|.
TGCAGTGCTCCCCCCCCGCTAGGACAGGGGCTCTCCCTCTACGAGCAGTACTTC
CSAPPPLGQGLSLYEQYF
>TRBV5-1|TRBD1|TRBJ1-1|.
TGCGCCAGCAGCCCCCATGGGGACAGGGGGAACACTGAAGCTTTCTTT
CASSPHGDRGNTEAFF
>TRBV7-2|.|TRBJ1-1|few
TGTGCCAGCAGCTTAGGAGTAGAGAGGAGGAACACTGAAGCTTTCTTT
CASSLGVERRNTEAFF
>TRBV28|.|TRBJ1-1|.
TGTGCCAGCAGGAAAGGGGCGGCGGGCAACACTGAAGCTTTCTTT
CASRKGAAGNTEAFF
>TRBV5-1|TRBD2|TRBJ2-7|.
TGCGCCAGCAGCTTGGGGACTAGTCCATACGAGCAGTACTTC
CASSLGTSPYEQYF
>TRBV20-1|TRBD2|TRBJ2-1|.
TGCAGTGCTAGTGGCAGAACCGGGACTAGCGGGGTGTACTCCTACAATGAGCAGTTCTTC
CSASGRTGTSGVYSYNEQFF
>TRBV7-2|TRBD2|TRBJ2-5|.
TGTGCCAGCAGCGTGAATAGCGGGACCCGGCGGGAGACCCAGTACTTC
CASSVNSGTRRETQYF
>TRBV10-3|.|TRBJ1-2|.
TGTGCCATCAGTGTAAAGGATGAGTTCCATGGCTACACCTTC
CAISVKDEFHGYTF
>TRBV7-3|.|TRBJ2-2|.
TGTGCCAGCAGCACGTCCCTTGGTGCAGGCGGGGAGCTGTTTTTT
CASSTSLGAGGELFF
>TRBV24-1|TRBD2|TRBJ2-1|once
TGTGCCACCAGTGCTACCGGGACTAGCGGGCCTGGTTACAATGAGCAGTTCTTC
CATSATGTSGPGYNEQFF
>TRBV6-1|TRBD2|TRBJ2-1|.
TGTGCCAGCAGTCCGACGGGACTAGCGTACTACAATGAGCAGTTCTTC
CASSPTGLAYYNEQFF
>TRBV7-8|.|TRBJ2-5|few
TGTGCCAGCAGCTTAAACGGGGGACATGCGGGGACGGAGACCCAGTACTTC
CASSLNGGHAGTETQYF
>TRBV10-3|.|TRBJ2-1|.
TGTGCCATCAGTGCAGGGTCTACCTACAATGAGCAGTTCTTC
CAISAGSTYNEQFF